This TCR beta chain was identified during a study of response to subunit inactivated influenza vaccine. Study findings and constraints: Authors suggested that a seasonal influenza vaccination recruits few new T cells each time.

In TCRdb, the RT-PCR reads were re-called with MiXCR into one record per CDR3 protein. This sample has around 850,000 distinct CDR3 sequences; about a fifth occur once, and the top ten carry under 13%. In regard to this clonotype: Its antigen is as yet unknown.

Germline V gene lookup returns CDR1 GTSNPN and CDR2 SVGIG (reference sequence). The CDR3 extends over 12 amino acids. Trimming cost V 1 base and J 5 bases, with 8 bases left between them. The sequencing here drew on PBMCs from blood, taken 5 to 6 days after vaccination. The receptor was isolated from a man aged 50 or older who received an inactivated influenza vaccine. The chain combines TRBV30 with TRBJ1-2, with D perhaps matching TRBD1 (6 bases). CDR3 residues: CAWSEGGYGYTF. The CDR3 nucleotides read TGTGCCTGGAGTGAGGGGGGGTATGGCTACACCTTC.